This paragraph covers one T cell receptor beta chain sequence. This sample is drawn from a study of control samples from healthy donors and cancer patients. The protocol was immunoSEQ multiplex PCR, while the TCRdb copy is restricted to in-frame clones and leaves out a portion. The sample has around 130,000 clones, about 88% seen once; the top ten hold roughly 3.2%. V was trimmed by 5 bases and J by 0 bases, leaving 11 bases between them. Germline assignment: CDR1 MNHNY and CDR2 SVGAGI (reference sequence). The CDR3 sequence is 15 residues long. The chain carries TRBV6-6 and TRBJ1-5; D perhaps matches TRBD1 (5 bases). The clonotype comes from a middle-aged man in good health. Sequenced input: blood. This CDR3 is CASSPVRDSNQPQHF. DNA of the CDR3: TGTGCCAGCAGTCCAGTCAGGGATAGCAATCAGCCCCAGCATTTT.